The next 12 T cell receptor beta chains were all read from a single sample in a study of cytotoxic CD8 clonotypes in ibrutinib-treated CLL. TCRdb keeps only in-frame clones here, not all; method: immunoSEQ multiplex PCR. Of approximately 48,000 clones listed, about half were seen once; the top ten hold roughly 33%. Here the sequenced sample was PBMCs, taken after 12 months of ibrutinib treatment. The receptors originated from a human donor with chronic lymphocytic leukemia.

This clone appeared a few times. V and J are TRBV28 and TRBJ1-6; D remains ambiguous. V was cut by 7 bases and J by 4 bases, with 14 bases left in between. The CDR3 sequence is 15 residues long. CDR1 and CDR2 from the germline V gene are MDHEN and SYDVKM. The CDR3 sequence is CASIEAERYNSPLHF. As DNA, the CDR3 is TGTGCCAGCATCGAGGCCGAACGGTATAATTCACCCCTCCACTTT.

This clone occurred a few times. The J gene is TRBJ1-5, the V gene TRBV6-1, with 7 bases identical to TRBD1. Germline V gives CDR1 MNHNS, CDR2 SASEGT. The CDR3 loop spans 15 amino acids. Trimming cost V 6 bases and J 3 bases; bases outside gene matches: 8. The chain's CDR3 is CASSPTGAINQPQHF. The CDR3 DNA follows: TGTGCCAGCAGCCCCACAGGGGCCATCAATCAGCCCCAGCATTTT.

In this sample, this clone turned up a few times. The rearrangement links TRBV2 to TRBJ2-7; weak D call: TRBD1 (5 bases). V lost 0 bases to trimming and J lost 4 bases, with 13 bases between them. The CDR3 contains 15 residues. The germline CDR1 and CDR2 sequences are SNHLY and FYNNEI. The CDR3 is CASSEAQGSRYEQYF. The CDR3 region has the DNA TGTGCCAGCAGTGAAGCGCAGGGATCTCGGTACGAGCAGTACTTC.

V gene TRBV5-1 combines with J gene TRBJ1-2; 9 nucleotides line up with TRBD1. With 4 bases clipped from V and 5 bases from J, the junction kept 9 bases outside the gene matches. The CDR3 is 15 amino acids. Germline CDR1 SGHRS, CDR2 YFSETQ. This CDR3 is CASSNPTQGAYGYTF. In nucleotides, the CDR3 is TGCGCCAGCAGCAATCCTACACAGGGGGCGTATGGCTACACCTTC. Full variable domain (missing parts from reference TRBV5-1 and TRBJ1-2): KAGVTQTPRYLIKTRGQQVTLSCSPISGHRSVSWYQQTPGQGLQFLFEYFSETQRNKGNFPGRFSGRQFSNSRSEMNVSTLELGDSALYLCASSNPTQGAYGYTFGSGTRLTVV.

This clone was picked up a small number of times. The J gene is TRBJ1-3, the V gene TRBV6-1; D is uncertain. The CDR3 spans 13 residues. CDR1 and CDR2 from the germline V gene are MNHNS and SASEGT. Trimming removed 3 bases at V and 8 bases at J, with 11 bases between. The CDR3 bases are TGTGCCAGCAGTGAGCAGGCGATCGACACCATATATTTT. It is translated as CASSEQAIDTIYF.

J is TRBJ1-1 and V is TRBV19; perhaps TRBD1 as D (5 bases). CDR1 and CDR2 from the germline V gene are LNHDA and SQIVND (reference sequence). Between the trimmed V and J ends, which lost 5 bases and 2 bases, there was a span of 15 bases. The CDR3 extends over 15 amino acids. The CDR3 sequence is CASSSLGRDNTEAFF. For the CDR3, the DNA is TGTGCCAGTAGTTCCCTGGGCAGGGATAACACTGAAGCTTTCTTT.

The genes are TRBV7-8 and TRBJ2-1; 8 bases align to TRBD1. The CDR3 loop spans 15 amino acids. Germline values: CDR1 SGHVS, CDR2 FQNEAQ. J was trimmed by 6 bases and V by 5 bases; bases with no gene match: 9. The DNA of the CDR3 is TGTGCCAGCAGCCGAACCGGGACAGGCGTCAATGAGCAGTTCTTC. It translates to CASSRTGTGVNEQFF.

The V and J genes are TRBV28 and TRBJ1-5; D gene ambiguous. Germline CDR1 MDHEN, CDR2 SYDVKM. The CDR3 sequence is 11 residues long. Trimming stripped 9 bases from V and 9 bases from J, with 12 bases between. CDR3 nucleotides: TGTGCCAGTTCGAAGGTACGGCCCCAGCATTTT. Amino acid sequence: CASSKVRPQHF.

This clone was detected only a few times. This sequence joins TRBV4-1 and TRBJ1-3; weak D call: TRBD1 (5 bases). The V end was cut by 4 bases, the J end by 2 bases, with 12 bases between. This CDR3 contains 15 residues. The germline gives CDR1 MGHRA, CDR2 YSYEKL. The CDR3 loop is CASSLGRGAGNTIYF. The CDR3 nucleotides read TGCGCCAGCAGCCTCGGACGGGGGGCTGGAAACACCATATATTTT.

This chain joins TRBV7-2 and TRBJ2-7, with 10 bases matching TRBD1. The CDR3 is 17 residues long. Germline CDR1 is SGHTA and CDR2 is FQGNSA. V lost 4 bases and J lost 2; bases outside the gene matches: 11. CDR3 bases: TGTGCCAGCAGCTCAAGCCCAACCGGACAGGGGGCCTACGAGCAGTACTTC. This sequence encodes CASSSSPTGQGAYEQYF.

V and J are TRBV4-1 and TRBJ2-2, with D uncertain. Germline-derived CDR1 and CDR2 are MGHRA and YSYEKL. The CDR3 length is 17 residues. V was trimmed by 0 bases and J by 0 bases, leaving 11 bases between them. Here the CDR3 DNA reads TGCGCCAGCAGCCAAGATCGGCAGAAAGCGAACACCGGGGAGCTGTTTTTT. It yields the protein CASSQDRQKANTGELFF.

The J gene is TRBJ2-5, the V gene TRBV5-6, with D maybe TRBD1 (6 bases). V lost 2 bases, J lost 2 bases, and 10 bases lay in between. In germline, CDR1 is SGHDT, CDR2 YYEEEE. This CDR3 comprises 14 residues. The CDR3 DNA follows: TGTGCCAGCAGCTTACAGGGAGCACAAGAGACCCAGTACTTC. Protein sequence: CASSLQGAQETQYF.